This T cell receptor (beta chain) was documented in a study of neoadjuvant nivolumab and ipilimumab in lung cancer. Using immunoSEQ multiplex PCR, the repertoire was profiled, and TCRdb retains in-frame clones only, with some absent. In the table there are roughly 10,000 clones, approximately 71% of which are singletons. V shed 6 bases and J shed 6 bases, with 21 bases lying between them. Germline CDR1 is SGHRS and CDR2 is YFSETQ. This CDR3 comprises 15 residues. The sequence was collected from an adult with non-small cell lung cancer. Some clones in this sample may be carry-over from other donors' samples. Sequenced here: tumor tissue, sampled after neoadjuvant nivolumab, alone or with ipilimumab, at or shortly before surgery. The chain recombines TRBV5-1 with TRBJ1-2; D unclear. This CDR3 is CASTSPSGPKDGYTF. In DNA, the CDR3 is TGCGCCAGCACCTCACCTAGTGGGCCCAAAGATGGCTACACCTTC.